A single sample gave rise to the 13 T cell receptor beta chains below, sequenced in a study of beta chain features in type 1 diabetes. Expressed TCRB transcripts were sequenced because the entire RNA isolate underwent reverse transcription. Sequenced by immunoSEQ multiplex PCR; TCRdb stores in-frame clones only, minus some. The table has roughly 500,000 clones, 11% seen once. The sequenced material came from naive CD4+ T cells from blood. These receptors were taken from a woman between 18 and 30 years old in good health.

The genes are TRBV29-1 and TRBJ1-1; D gene ambiguous. The V gene's germline CDR1 is SQVTM and CDR2 ANQGSEA. With 6 bases removed from V and 1 base from J, the gap between germline ends came to 12 bases. The CDR3 extends over 13 amino acids. CDR3 amino acids: CSVVTYSNTEAFF. In DNA, the CDR3 is TGCAGCGTAGTGACCTATTCGAACACTGAAGCTTTCTTT.

This clone was observed a few times. This chain joins TRBV7-2 and TRBJ1-2; 7 bases are shared with TRBD1. This CDR3 is 15 amino acids long. CDR1 is SGHTA and CDR2 is FQGNSA in the germline V gene. Losses at the gene ends were 5 bases for V and 7 bases for J; bases not matched to a gene: 13. CDR3 region: CASSPRLPDRAGYTF. The CDR3 nucleotides read TGTGCCAGCAGCCCTAGACTCCCCGACAGGGCTGGCTACACCTTC.

This clone appeared a few times. The V gene is TRBV4-1, the J gene TRBJ2-4, with D perhaps matching TRBD2 (5 bases). CDR3 length: 13 amino acids. Germline CDR1 is MGHRA and CDR2 is YSYEKL. Trimming took off 0 bases at V and 7 bases at J, with 7 bases between the two ends. The CDR3 nucleotides are TGCGCCAGCAGCCAAGACAGGAGGAACATTCAGTACTTC. Translating it yields CASSQDRRNIQYF.

The rearrangement links TRBV7-8 to TRBJ1-4; D is undetermined. The germline V gene encodes CDR1 SGHVS and CDR2 FQNEAQ. The CDR3 has 14 residues. V was cut by 5 bases and J by 8 bases, with 15 bases left in between. The CDR3 DNA sequence: TGTGCCAGCAGCAACCCGAATGGGTGGGAAAAACTGTTTTTT. Protein sequence: CASSNPNGWEKLFF.

In this sample, this clone turned up a few times. CDR3 sequence reads: CASSYASSGPETQYF. As DNA, the CDR3 is TGTGCCAGCAGCTACGCGAGCTCGGGCCCAGAGACCCAGTACTTC. The V and J genes are TRBV7-9 and TRBJ2-5; D is unresolved. This CDR3 spans 15 amino acids. With 4 bases removed from V and 4 bases from J, the gap between germline ends came to 16 bases. Germline CDR1 is SEHNR and CDR2 is FQNEAQ (reference sequence).

The rearrangement uses TRBV12-5 and TRBJ1-1; possible D gene TRBD1, 5 bases. The germline gives CDR1 LGHNT, CDR2 FRNRAP. V was pared by 2 bases and J by 2 bases, with 18 bases between. CDR3 length equals 17 residues. CDR3 sequence: CASGLNLGRTTNTEAFF. CDR3 sequence (DNA): TGTGCTAGTGGTTTGAACCTGGGGCGGACAACAAACACTGAAGCTTTCTTT.

In the case of this clone: A much larger clone sits a single nucleotide away, making a read error possible. This sample includes further DNA sequences coding for the same CDR3. The chain joins TRBV11-3 to TRBJ2-3; D is unclear. Trimming took off 5 bases at V and 0 bases at J, with 3 bases between the two ends. Germline V gives CDR1 SGHNT, CDR2 YENEEA. This CDR3 has 12 residues. CDR3 protein: CASSRSTDTQYF. DNA for the CDR3: TGTGCCAGCAGCCGTAGCACAGATACGCAGTATTTT.

This sequence joins TRBV28 and TRBJ2-6, with D maybe TRBD1 (6 bases). Per the germline V gene, CDR1 is MDHEN and CDR2 is SYDVKM. V was shortened by 3 bases and J by 2 bases, with 14 bases between the two germline ends. CDR3 length: 17 amino acids. The CDR3 protein is CASSFQGISAGANVLTF. CDR3 sequence (DNA): TGTGCCAGCAGTTTTCAGGGGATAAGTGCTGGGGCCAACGTCCTGACTTTC. Looking up the rest from reference TRBV28 and TRBJ2-6 gives the full variable domain: DVKVTQSSRYLVKRTGEKVFLECVQDMDHENMFWYRQDPGLGLRLIYFSYDVKMKEKGDIPEGYSVSREKKERFSLILESASTNQTSMYLCASSFQGISAGANVLTFGAGSRLTVL.

The table lists this clone with a few counts. This sequence joins TRBV9 and TRBJ2-1; 10 nucleotides align to TRBD2. Germline CDR1 is SGDLS and CDR2 is YYNGEE. V shed 0 bases, J shed 10 bases, and the junction held 7 bases outside the gene matches. The CDR3 extends over 15 amino acids. Written as DNA, the CDR3 is TGTGCCAGCAGCGTAGCCAGCGGGGGGGACATAGAGCAGTTCTTC. It codes for CASSVASGGDIEQFF.

The table lists this clone with a few counts. V is TRBV4-3 and J is TRBJ2-3; TRBD2 matches at 8 bases. The CDR3 has 14 residues. Germline V gene sequence: CDR1 LGHNA, CDR2 YSLEER. Germline trimming cut 11 bases from V and 2 bases from J; bases unmatched to any gene: 9. The CDR3 nucleotides are TGCGCCCCAAGGGGCGGGGGGCTCACAGATACGCAGTATTTT. This gives the protein CAPRGGGLTDTQYF.

This chain joins TRBV19 and TRBJ2-1; possibly TRBD1 for D (6 bases). CDR1 is LNHDA, CDR2 SQIVND, per germline (reference sequence). V shed 7 bases and J shed 12 bases, with 22 bases lying between them. This CDR3 is built from 14 residues. The CDR3 region has the DNA TGTGCCAGTACCATGTCCGGGACACTGCTTCGGCAGTTCTTC. It translates to CASTMSGTLLRQFF.

Comments on this clone: The same CDR3 is also encoded by other DNA sequences in this sample. This rearrangement joins TRBV7-2 to TRBJ2-5; D gene uncertain. Germline assignment: CDR1 SGHTA and CDR2 FQGNSA. CDR3 size: 12 residues. Deletions cut 2 bases from V and 4 bases from J, with 5 bases between. The DNA of the CDR3 is TGTGCCAGCAGCTTAAGCCGAGAGACCCAGTACTTC. Its protein is CASSLSRETQYF.

The rearrangement links TRBV25-1 to TRBJ2-7; D may be TRBD2 (5 bases). Germline V lookup: CDR1 MGHDK, CDR2 SYGVNS. CDR3 length equals 15 residues. Trimming cost V 1 base and J 4 bases, with 14 bases left between them. CDR3 nucleotides: TGTGCCAGCAGTGAATTAGCTGCCGGGGTTTACGAGCAGTACTTC. This sequence encodes CASSELAAGVYEQYF.